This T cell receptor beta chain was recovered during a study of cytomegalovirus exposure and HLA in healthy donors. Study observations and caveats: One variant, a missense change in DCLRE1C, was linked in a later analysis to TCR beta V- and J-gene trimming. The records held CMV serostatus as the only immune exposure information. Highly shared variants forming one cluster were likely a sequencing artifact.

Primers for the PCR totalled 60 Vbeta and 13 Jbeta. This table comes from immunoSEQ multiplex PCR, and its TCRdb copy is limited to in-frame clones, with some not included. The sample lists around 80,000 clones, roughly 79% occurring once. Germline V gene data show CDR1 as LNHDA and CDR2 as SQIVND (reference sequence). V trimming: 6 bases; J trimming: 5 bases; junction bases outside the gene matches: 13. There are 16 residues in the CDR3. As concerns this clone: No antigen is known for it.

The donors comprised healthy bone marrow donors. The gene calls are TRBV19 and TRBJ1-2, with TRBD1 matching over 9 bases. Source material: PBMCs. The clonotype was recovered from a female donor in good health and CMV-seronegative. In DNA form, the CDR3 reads TGTGCCAGTAGCAACCCCCCGGGACAGGGACGGTATGGCTACACCTTC. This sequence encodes CASSNPPGQGRYGYTF.